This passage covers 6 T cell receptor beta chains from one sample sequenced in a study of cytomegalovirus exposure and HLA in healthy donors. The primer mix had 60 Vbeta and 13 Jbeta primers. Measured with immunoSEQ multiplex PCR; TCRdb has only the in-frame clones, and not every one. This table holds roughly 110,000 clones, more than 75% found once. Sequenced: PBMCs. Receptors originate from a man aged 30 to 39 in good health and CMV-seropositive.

This CDR3 is CSVAGTGVTYEQYF. In DNA form, the CDR3 reads TGCAGCGTGGCCGGGACAGGGGTAACCTACGAGCAGTACTTC. The chain has TRBV29-1 and TRBJ2-7, with 10 positions matching TRBD1. The germline CDR1 and CDR2 sequences are SQVTM and ANQGSEA. This CDR3 has 14 amino acids. With 6 bases clipped from V and 2 bases from J, the junction kept 7 bases outside the gene matches.

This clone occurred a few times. The CDR3 DNA is TGTGCCAGCTTGACTAGCGGGGGTTACAATGAGCAGTTCTTC. Residues: CASLTSGGYNEQFF. This chain uses TRBV18 with TRBJ2-1; TRBD2 matches at 12 bases. CDR1 is KGHSH, CDR2 LQKENI, per germline. This CDR3 is built from 14 residues. The V gene end was trimmed by 7 bases and the J gene end by 4 bases; junction bases not matched to a gene: 2.

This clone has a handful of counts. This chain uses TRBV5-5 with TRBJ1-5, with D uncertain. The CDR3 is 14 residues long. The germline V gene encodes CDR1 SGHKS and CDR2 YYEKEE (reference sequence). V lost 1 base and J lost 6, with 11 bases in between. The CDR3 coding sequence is TGTGCCAGCAGCTTGAATCCCGGGTCTCAGCCCCAGCATTTT. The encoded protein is CASSLNPGSQPQHF.

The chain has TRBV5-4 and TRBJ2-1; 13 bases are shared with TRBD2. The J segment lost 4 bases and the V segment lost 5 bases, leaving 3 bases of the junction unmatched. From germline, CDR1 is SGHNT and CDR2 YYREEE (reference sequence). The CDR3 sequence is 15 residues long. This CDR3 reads CASSLTSGGYNEQFF. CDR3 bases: TGTGCCAGCAGTTTGACTAGCGGGGGGTACAATGAGCAGTTCTTC.

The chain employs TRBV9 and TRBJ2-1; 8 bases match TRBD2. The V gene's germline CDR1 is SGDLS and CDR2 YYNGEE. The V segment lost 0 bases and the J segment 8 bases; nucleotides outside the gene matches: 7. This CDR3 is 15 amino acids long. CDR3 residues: CASSVGGGPVHEQFF. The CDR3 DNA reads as TGTGCCAGCAGCGTAGGCGGGGGGCCTGTCCATGAGCAGTTCTTC.

CDR3 region: CSVEDWRGTADTQYF. The CDR3 coding sequence is TGCAGCGTTGAAGATTGGCGGGGAACTGCAGATACGCAGTATTTT. The chain carries TRBV29-1 and TRBJ2-3; maybe TRBD2 (6 bases). This CDR3 spans 15 amino acids. V was pared by 0 bases and J by 4 bases, with 14 bases between. Germline V gene lookup returns CDR1 SQVTM and CDR2 ANQGSEA.